What follows is one T cell receptor (beta chain) and its context. The antigen is not known. The data originate from a study of cytomegalovirus exposure and HLA in healthy donors. PCR used 60 Vbeta primers and 13 Jbeta primers. Clones were sequenced by immunoSEQ multiplex PCR, and TCRdb holds only the in-frame ones, with some missing. Among more than 130,000 clones listed, about 86% were seen once. The CDR3 consists of 14 residues. Germline V gene data show CDR1 as LNHDA and CDR2 as SQIVND (reference sequence). V shed 4 bases and J shed 6 bases, with 15 bases lying between them. General study points: Presence/absence analyses rested on an assumption that sequencing depth was roughly uniform across donors.

The V gene is TRBV19, the J gene TRBJ1-2, with a weak D call TRBD1 (6 bases). This TCR was sampled from a middle-aged man in good health and CMV-seropositive. The material sequenced was PBMCs. CDR3 sequence reads: CASSKATGPNGYTF. DNA for the CDR3: TGTGCCAGTAGTAAAGCGACAGGTCCCAATGGCTACACCTTC.